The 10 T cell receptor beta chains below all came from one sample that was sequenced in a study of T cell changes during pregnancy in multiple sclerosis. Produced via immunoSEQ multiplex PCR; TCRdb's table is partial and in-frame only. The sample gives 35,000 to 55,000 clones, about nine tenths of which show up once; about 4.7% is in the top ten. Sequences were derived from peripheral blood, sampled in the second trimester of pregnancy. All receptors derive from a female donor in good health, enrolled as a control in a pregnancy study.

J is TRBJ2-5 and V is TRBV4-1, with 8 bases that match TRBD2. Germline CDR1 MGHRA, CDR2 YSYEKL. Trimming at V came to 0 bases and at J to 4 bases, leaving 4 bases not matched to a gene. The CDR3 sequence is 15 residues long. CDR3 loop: CASSQERTSRETQYF. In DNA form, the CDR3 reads TGCGCCAGCAGCCAAGAGAGGACTAGCAGAGAGACCCAGTACTTC.

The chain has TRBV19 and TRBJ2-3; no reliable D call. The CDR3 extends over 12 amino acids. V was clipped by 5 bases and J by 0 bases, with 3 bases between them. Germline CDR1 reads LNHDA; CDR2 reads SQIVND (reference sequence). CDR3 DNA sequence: TGTGCCAGTAGTCCTAGCACAGATACGCAGTATTTT. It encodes CASSPSTDTQYF.

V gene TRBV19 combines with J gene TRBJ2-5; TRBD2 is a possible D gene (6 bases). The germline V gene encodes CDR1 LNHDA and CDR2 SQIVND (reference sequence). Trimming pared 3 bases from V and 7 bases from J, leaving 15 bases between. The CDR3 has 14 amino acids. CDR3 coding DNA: TGTGCCAGTAGTATTGTTTCGGGAGAAGGGACCCAGTACTTC. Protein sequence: CASSIVSGEGTQYF.

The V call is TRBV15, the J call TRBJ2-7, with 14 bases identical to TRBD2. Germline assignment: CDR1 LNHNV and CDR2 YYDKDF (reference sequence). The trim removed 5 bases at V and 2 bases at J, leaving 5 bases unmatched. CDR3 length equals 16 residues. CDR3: CATSVGLAGATYEQYF. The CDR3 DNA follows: TGTGCCACCAGCGTGGGACTAGCGGGGGCCACCTACGAGCAGTACTTC.

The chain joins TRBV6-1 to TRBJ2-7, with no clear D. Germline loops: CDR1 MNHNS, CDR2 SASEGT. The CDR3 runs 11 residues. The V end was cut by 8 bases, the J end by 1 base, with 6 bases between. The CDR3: CASCQSYEQYF. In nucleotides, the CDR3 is TGTGCCAGCTGTCAGTCCTACGAGCAGTACTTC.

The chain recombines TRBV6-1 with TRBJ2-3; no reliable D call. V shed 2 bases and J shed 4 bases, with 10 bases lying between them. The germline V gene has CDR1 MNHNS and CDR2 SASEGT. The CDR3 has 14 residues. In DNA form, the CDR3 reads TGTGCCAGCAGTGAAATCCGAGCCCCAGATACGCAGTATTTT. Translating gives CASSEIRAPDTQYF.

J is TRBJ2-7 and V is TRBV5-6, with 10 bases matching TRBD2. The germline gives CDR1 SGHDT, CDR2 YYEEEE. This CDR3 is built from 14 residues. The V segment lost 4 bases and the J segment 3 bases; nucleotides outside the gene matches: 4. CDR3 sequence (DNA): TGTGCCAGCAGCCGTTGGACTAGCGGCTACGAGCAGTACTTC. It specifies CASSRWTSGYEQYF. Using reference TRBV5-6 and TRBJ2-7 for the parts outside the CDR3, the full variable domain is DAGVTQSPTHLIKTRGQQVTLRCSPKSGHDTVSWYQQALGQGPQFIFQYYEEEERQRGNFPDRFSGHQFPNYSSELNVNALLLGDSALYLCASSRWTSGYEQYFGPGTRLTVT.

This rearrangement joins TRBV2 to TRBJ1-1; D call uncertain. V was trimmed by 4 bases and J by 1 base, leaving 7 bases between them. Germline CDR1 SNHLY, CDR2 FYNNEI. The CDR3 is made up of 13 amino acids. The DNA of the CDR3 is TGTGCCAGCAGTGTCTCAGGGAACACTGAAGCTTTCTTT. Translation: CASSVSGNTEAFF.

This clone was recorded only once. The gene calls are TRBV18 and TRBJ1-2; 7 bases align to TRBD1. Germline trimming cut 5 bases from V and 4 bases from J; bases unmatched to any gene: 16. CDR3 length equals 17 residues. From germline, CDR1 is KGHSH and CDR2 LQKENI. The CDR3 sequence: CASSSMTGQGIFYGYTF. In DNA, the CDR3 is TGTGCCAGCTCATCGATGACAGGGCAGGGAATTTTCTATGGCTACACCTTC.

CDR3 sequence (DNA): TGTGCCTGGATCGGACTTCCAAGTGTGAACACTGAAGCTTTCTTT. It yields the protein CAWIGLPSVNTEAFF. The rearrangement joins TRBV30 to TRBJ1-1; D gene ambiguous. The ends were cut back, 4 bases at V and 0 bases at J, with 15 bases in the middle. CDR1 and CDR2 (germline): GTSNPN, SVGIG (reference sequence). This CDR3 spans 15 amino acids.